The present entry profiles one TCR beta chain with its context. This entry belongs to a study of blood T cells in healthy people across ages. A sample-barcoded 5' primer and a J-beta primer mix were used in a second PCR of about 6 to 11 cycles. From the 5' RACE reads, TCRdb called clonotypes with MiXCR, one entry per CDR3 protein. The data contain over a million distinct CDR3 sequences, roughly 59% of them seen just once; the ten biggest clones take up 6.5% to 8.5%. The CDR3 is made up of 13 amino acids. V shed 8 bases and J shed 10 bases, with 20 bases lying between them. Germline V lookup: CDR1 MNHEY, CDR2 SMNVEV (reference sequence).

This sequence was found in a man aged 18 to 29 in good health. The J gene is TRBJ1-2, the V gene TRBV27; TRBD1 might be the D (5 bases). Material: blood. This CDR3 reads CASRPQGAAYYTF. The CDR3 nucleotides read TGTGCCAGCCGACCCCAGGGCGCGGCATACTACACCTTC.